This T cell receptor beta chain is from a study of blood T cell repertoires in COVID-19. As for the study in general: T cells, B-cell-depleted T cells, or PBMCs provided the cDNA or gDNA that served as material.

Methods used by the authors: Quantification of nucleated cells was approximated via reference gene primer amplification. The repertoire was sequenced with immunoSEQ multiplex PCR; TCRdb's copy has only in-frame clones and lacks some. D and trimming were read from the DNA, whereas the V and J calls and clone size are those reported in that table. The table has about 180,000 clones, around 80% seen once. This CDR3 contains 12 residues. Trimming stripped 6 bases from V and 9 bases from J, with 12 bases between. CDR1 and CDR2 from the germline V gene are WSHSY and SAAADI. The sequenced sample consisted of peripheral blood. The chain recombines TRBV10-2 with TRBJ1-5; no clear D. The receptor's source is a man aged 65 to 79 with active or convalescent COVID-19. The CDR3: CASSPPEGPQHF. In nucleotides, the CDR3 is TGCGCCAGCAGCCCTCCGGAGGGGCCCCAGCATTTT.